This T cell receptor beta chain derives from a study of blood T cells in healthy people across ages. Study-wide results and limits: It was the long-lived donors that had more naive CD4+ cells and higher diversity than aged donors. Percentage of naive T cells showed a strong correlation with TCR beta diversity.

Each sample yielded at least 6.5 million isolated PBMCs. Primers used in a second PCR of roughly 6 to 12 cycles were a sample-barcoded 5' primer and a J-beta primer mix. Each CDR3 protein gets one entry after TCRdb re-called the 5' RACE reads with MiXCR. The sample shows around 1,600,000 distinct CDR3 sequences, approximately 39% of them seen only once. This clonotype has just a few counts. The antigen is unknown. Trimming pared 4 bases from V and 7 bases from J, leaving 16 bases between. The length of the CDR3 is 14 residues. CDR1 is SGHTA and CDR2 is FQGNSA in the germline V gene. This chain joins TRBV7-2 and TRBJ1-2; no firm D call. Sequenced input: blood. This TCR came from a young woman in good health. The CDR3, as DNA: TGTGCCAGCAGCTCACTTAGGTCTTCTGCTGGCTACACCTTC. Translated: CASSSLRSSAGYTF.